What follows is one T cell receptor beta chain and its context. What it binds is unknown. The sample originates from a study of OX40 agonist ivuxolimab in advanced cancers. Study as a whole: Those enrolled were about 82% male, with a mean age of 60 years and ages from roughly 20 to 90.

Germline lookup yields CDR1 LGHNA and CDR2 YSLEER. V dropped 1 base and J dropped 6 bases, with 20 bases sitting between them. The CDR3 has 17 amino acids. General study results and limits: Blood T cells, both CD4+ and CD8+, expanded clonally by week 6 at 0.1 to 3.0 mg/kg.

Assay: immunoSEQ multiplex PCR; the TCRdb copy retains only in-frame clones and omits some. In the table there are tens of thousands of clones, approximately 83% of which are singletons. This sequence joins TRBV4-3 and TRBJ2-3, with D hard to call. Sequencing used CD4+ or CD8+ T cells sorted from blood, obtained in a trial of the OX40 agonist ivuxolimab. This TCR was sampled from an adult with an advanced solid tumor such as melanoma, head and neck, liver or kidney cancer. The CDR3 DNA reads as TGCGCCAGCAGCCAAGGGGTAACGACAACGACGGTGGATACGCAGTATTTT. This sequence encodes CASSQGVTTTTVDTQYF.